A selection of T cell receptor beta chains follows, all from one sample in a study of cytomegalovirus exposure and HLA in healthy donors. TCRdb's table, derived via immunoSEQ multiplex PCR, lists solely in-frame clones and lacks some. This sample yields about 88,000 clones, of which 65% to 80% are seen a single time; 16% belongs to the top ten. Sequencing was done on a sample of PBMCs. These receptors all stem from a woman between 18 and 29 years old in good health and CMV-seropositive. The CDR3 runs from the conserved cysteine through the conserved F or W. Each record gives: CDR3 length, V gene, J gene, D gene, clone size, CDR3 DNA, CDR3 protein. The D gene is left open where the match is weak. Only part of the rows carry a size: once, few, many, or a class if the clone is expanded.

length: 12
V: TRBV28
J: TRBJ2-7
D: NA
size: NA
DNA: TGTGCCAGCAGTATCGTCTCCTACGAGCAGTACTTC
CDR3: CASSIVSYEQYF

length: 19
V: TRBV14
J: TRBJ1-5
D: NA
size: NA
DNA: TGTGCCAGCAGCCAAGATCCGGGGGGCGGACCAGATAGCAATCAGCCCCAGCATTTT
CDR3: CASSQDPGGGPDSNQPQHF

length: 15
V: TRBV6-4
J: TRBJ2-2
D: TRBD1
size: NA
DNA: TGTGCCAGCAGTCCTGGACAGGGGACCACCGGGGAGCTGTTTTTT
CDR3: CASSPGQGTTGELFF

length: 20
V: TRBV6-1
J: TRBJ2-5
D: TRBD2
size: few
DNA: TGTGCCAGCAGTGAACGAAGTCCCGGGACTAGCGGGGGGGCCCGAAAGACCCAGTACTTC
CDR3: CASSERSPGTSGGARKTQYF

length: 13
V: TRBV7-3
J: TRBJ2-2
D: NA
size: NA
DNA: TGTGCCAGCAGCTTAGTGAGGACCGGGGAGCTGTTTTTT
CDR3: CASSLVRTGELFF

length: 15
V: TRBV10-3
J: TRBJ1-2
D: NA
size: NA
DNA: TGTGCCATCAGTGAGTCGCTGACGCGGGACTATGGCTACACCTTC
CDR3: CAISESLTRDYGYTF

length: 13
V: TRBV7-3
J: TRBJ2-5
D: NA
size: NA
DNA: TGTGCCAGCAGCTCCTCCAGGGAAGAGACCCAGTACTTC
CDR3: CASSSSREETQYF

length: 15
V: TRBV13
J: TRBJ1-1
D: TRBD1
size: NA
DNA: TGTGCCAGCAGCTTGGGAGTACGGACAGGGCCAGAAGCTTTCTTT
CDR3: CASSLGVRTGPEAFF

length: 13
V: TRBV13
J: TRBJ1-2
D: NA
size: few
DNA: TGTGCCAGCAGCCAGGACAGCCTCTATGGCTACACCTTC
CDR3: CASSQDSLYGYTF

length: 14
V: TRBV6-5
J: TRBJ1-6
D: NA
size: NA
DNA: TGTGCCAGCAGTACCGGGTCGGTAAATTCACCCCTCCACTTT
CDR3: CASSTGSVNSPLHF

length: 14
V: TRBV5-1
J: TRBJ2-5
D: NA
size: once
DNA: TGCGCCAGCAGCTTGAGGTCAGGGCGAGAGACCCAGTACTTC
CDR3: CASSLRSGRETQYF

length: 16
V: TRBV19
J: TRBJ2-1
D: NA
size: NA
DNA: TGTGCCAGTAGTATTCGAAGAGGCAGCTCCTACAATGAGCAGTTCTTC
CDR3: CASSIRRGSSYNEQFF

length: 14
V: TRBV7-9
J: TRBJ2-7
D: TRBD1
size: NA
DNA: TGTGCCAGCAGTCGTACAGGGGGGACCTACGAGCAGTACTTC
CDR3: CASSRTGGTYEQYF

length: 13
V: TRBV7-8
J: TRBJ1-1
D: NA
size: NA
DNA: TGTGCCAGCAGGGAGGGAGAAAACACTGAAGCTTTCTTT
CDR3: CASREGENTEAFF

length: 15
V: TRBV6-5
J: TRBJ1-2
D: TRBD1
size: NA
DNA: TGTGCCAGCAGTTATTCAGGACAGGCCTTTGATGGCTACACCTTC
CDR3: CASSYSGQAFDGYTF

length: 15
V: TRBV5-6
J: TRBJ1-4
D: NA
size: NA
DNA: TGTGCCAGCAGCTTCTACGAGTCAACTAATGAAAAACTGTTTTTT
CDR3: CASSFYESTNEKLFF

length: 13
V: TRBV18
J: TRBJ1-1
D: NA
size: NA
DNA: TGTGCCAGCTCTTCGGGGAAGAACACTGAAGCTTTCTTT
CDR3: CASSSGKNTEAFF

length: 14
V: TRBV6-5
J: TRBJ1-2
D: TRBD1
size: NA
DNA: TGTGCCAGCAGTAAGGACAGGGCCTCCTATGGCTACACCTTC
CDR3: CASSKDRASYGYTF

length: 14
V: TRBV30
J: TRBJ1-2
D: TRBD1
size: NA
DNA: TGTGCCTGGAGTAAGGGACAGGGGGCGCCTGGCTACACCTTC
CDR3: CAWSKGQGAPGYTF

length: 14
V: TRBV14
J: TRBJ2-2
D: TRBD1
size: few
DNA: TGTGCCAGCAGCGGGACAGGGTTCGCCGGGGAGCTGTTTTTT
CDR3: CASSGTGFAGELFF

length: 16
V: TRBV2
J: TRBJ1-2
D: NA
size: NA
DNA: TGTGCCAGCAGTGAAGGACAGGCCCCTCTCTCTAGCGGCTACACCTTC
CDR3: CASSEGQAPLSSGYTF

length: 16
V: TRBV2
J: TRBJ2-2
D: NA
size: NA
DNA: TGTGCCAGCAGTGAGACGATGACAGTTATCACCGGGGAGCTGTTTTTT
CDR3: CASSETMTVITGELFF

length: 18
V: TRBV10-1
J: TRBJ2-7
D: NA
size: few
DNA: TGCGCCAGCAGTCAGTTCGTTACCGGGACACCTAGCCCCTACGAGCAGTACTTC
CDR3: CASSQFVTGTPSPYEQYF

length: 15
V: TRBV27
J: TRBJ2-3
D: NA
size: few
DNA: TGTGCCAGCAGTTTATTAGCGTCTAGCACAGATACGCAGTATTTT
CDR3: CASSLLASSTDTQYF

length: 18
V: TRBV29-1
J: TRBJ2-6
D: TRBD2
size: NA
DNA: TGCAGCGTAGATGGGACTAGCGGGGGGCTCTCTGGGGCCAACGTCCTGACTTTC
CDR3: CSVDGTSGGLSGANVLTF

length: 15
V: TRBV10-3
J: TRBJ2-7
D: TRBD1
size: NA
DNA: TGTGCCATCAGTGACACAGGGGTACGGCCCTACGAGCAGTACTTC
CDR3: CAISDTGVRPYEQYF

length: 15
V: TRBV18
J: TRBJ1-1
D: NA
size: few
DNA: TGTGCCAGCTCACCACCGGAGGGGATGAACACTGAAGCTTTCTTT
CDR3: CASSPPEGMNTEAFF

length: 13
V: TRBV6-5
J: TRBJ2-2
D: NA
size: few
DNA: TGTGCCAGCACCCCCCGCGGGGCCGGGGAGCTGTTTTTT
CDR3: CASTPRGAGELFF

length: 11
V: TRBV2
J: TRBJ1-5
D: NA
size: few
DNA: TGTGCCAGCAGTCCGTCTCAGCCCCAGCATTTT
CDR3: CASSPSQPQHF

length: 14
V: TRBV27
J: TRBJ2-7
D: TRBD1
size: NA
DNA: TGTGCCAGCAGTCACCGGGACAGGGCCTACGAGCAGTACTTC
CDR3: CASSHRDRAYEQYF

length: 14
V: TRBV9
J: TRBJ1-2
D: NA
size: NA
DNA: TGTGCCAGCAGCGTAGGGGCAGGGGTGGATGGCTACACCTTC
CDR3: CASSVGAGVDGYTF

length: 15
V: TRBV6-5
J: TRBJ2-7
D: NA
size: NA
DNA: TGTGCCAGCAGTTATGGTGGGCTTGGAAGCTACGAGCAGTACTTC
CDR3: CASSYGGLGSYEQYF

length: 14
V: TRBV2
J: TRBJ2-7
D: NA
size: NA
DNA: TGTGCCAGCAGTGAAGACAACACCTCGTACGAGCAGTACTTC
CDR3: CASSEDNTSYEQYF

length: 15
V: TRBV6-5
J: TRBJ2-2
D: TRBD1
size: NA
DNA: TGTGCCAGCAGTTTTGACAGGGTCGCCACCGGGGAGCTGTTTTTT
CDR3: CASSFDRVATGELFF

length: 15
V: TRBV28
J: TRBJ1-4
D: NA
size: once
DNA: TGTGCCAGCAGTTCGTCAGGGGAGGGGAGTGAAAAACTGTTTTTT
CDR3: CASSSSGEGSEKLFF

length: 14
V: TRBV11-2
J: TRBJ1-2
D: TRBD1
size: NA
DNA: TGTGCCAGCAGGAGGCCCGGGACAGACTATGGCTACACCTTC
CDR3: CASRRPGTDYGYTF

length: 15
V: TRBV11-2
J: TRBJ2-5
D: NA
size: NA
DNA: TGTGCCAGCATCTTGGGTCGGGGAAGCCAAGAGACCCAGTACTTC
CDR3: CASILGRGSQETQYF

length: 14
V: TRBV9
J: TRBJ1-1
D: NA
size: NA
DNA: TGTGCCAGCAGCGTAGATGGGGGGAACGCTGAAGCTTTCTTT
CDR3: CASSVDGGNAEAFF

length: 14
V: TRBV10-2
J: TRBJ2-7
D: TRBD2
size: few
DNA: TGCGCCAGCAGCATAGCGGGGGGGCCTTACGAGCAGTACTTC
CDR3: CASSIAGGPYEQYF

length: 15
V: TRBV27
J: TRBJ2-5
D: TRBD1
size: NA
DNA: TGTGCCAGCAGTGACGGGGACAGGGGGCGAGAGACCCAGTACTTC
CDR3: CASSDGDRGRETQYF

length: 17
V: TRBV11-1
J: TRBJ1-2
D: NA
size: NA
DNA: TGTGCCAGCAGCCTCACTGGGGAGGGGACCGGACTCTATGGCTACACCTTC
CDR3: CASSLTGEGTGLYGYTF

length: 11
V: TRBV7-2
J: TRBJ2-3
D: NA
size: NA
DNA: TGTGCCAGTACAGCTTCTGAAACGCAGTATTTT
CDR3: CASTASETQYF

length: 15
V: TRBV7-2
J: TRBJ2-7
D: TRBD2
size: NA
DNA: TGTGCCAGCAGCTTAGAAGGCGGGAGGGCCTACGAGCAGTACTTC
CDR3: CASSLEGGRAYEQYF

length: 15
V: TRBV7-9
J: TRBJ1-1
D: NA
size: NA
DNA: TGTGCCAGCAGCTTCCCCGCGGGGGGGATCACTGAAGCTTTCTTT
CDR3: CASSFPAGGITEAFF

length: 15
V: TRBV28
J: TRBJ1-3
D: NA
size: NA
DNA: TGTGCCAGCAGTATTCGCCCAGGGCCTGGAAACACCATATATTTT
CDR3: CASSIRPGPGNTIYF

length: 16
V: TRBV9
J: TRBJ2-5
D: TRBD2
size: NA
DNA: TGTGCCAGCAGCGTGCTAGCGGGGGGAATGGGAGAGACCCAGTACTTC
CDR3: CASSVLAGGMGETQYF

length: 15
V: TRBV27
J: TRBJ2-5
D: TRBD2
size: once
DNA: TGTGCCAGCAGTTCGCGGACTAGCGGGAGAGAGACCCAGTACTTC
CDR3: CASSSRTSGRETQYF

length: 16
V: TRBV28
J: TRBJ1-5
D: TRBD1
size: NA
DNA: TGTGCCAGCAGTTTATTCGCAGGGGGTGGGAATCAGCCCCAGCATTTT
CDR3: CASSLFAGGGNQPQHF

length: 14
V: TRBV9
J: TRBJ2-5
D: NA
size: NA
DNA: TGTGCCAGCACCCCCTCGGGGGGCCGAGAGACCCAGTACTTC
CDR3: CASTPSGGRETQYF

length: 14
V: TRBV6-5
J: TRBJ1-3
D: NA
size: NA
DNA: TGTGCCAGCAGTTACGGCGGGCCTGGAAACACCATATATTTT
CDR3: CASSYGGPGNTIYF

length: 14
V: TRBV9
J: TRBJ2-1
D: TRBD2
size: NA
DNA: TGTGCCAGCAGTAGCGGGGGGGCATACAATGAGCAGTTCTTC
CDR3: CASSSGGAYNEQFF

length: 15
V: TRBV10-3
J: TRBJ1-2
D: TRBD1
size: few
DNA: TGTGCCATCAGTGATCCGACAGGGGGGGGCTATGGCTACACCTTC
CDR3: CAISDPTGGGYGYTF